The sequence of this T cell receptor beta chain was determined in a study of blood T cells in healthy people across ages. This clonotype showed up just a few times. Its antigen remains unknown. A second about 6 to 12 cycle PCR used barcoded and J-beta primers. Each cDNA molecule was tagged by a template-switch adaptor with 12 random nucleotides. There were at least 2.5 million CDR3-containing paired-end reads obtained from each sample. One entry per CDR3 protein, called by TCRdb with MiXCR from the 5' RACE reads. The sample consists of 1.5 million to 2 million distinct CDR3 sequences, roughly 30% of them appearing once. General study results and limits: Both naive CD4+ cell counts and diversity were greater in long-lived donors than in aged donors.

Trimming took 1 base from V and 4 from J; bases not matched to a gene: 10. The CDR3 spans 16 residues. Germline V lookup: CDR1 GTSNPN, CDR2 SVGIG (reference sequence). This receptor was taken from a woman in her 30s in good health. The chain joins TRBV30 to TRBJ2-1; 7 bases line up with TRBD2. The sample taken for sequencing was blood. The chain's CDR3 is CAWSDPLRGGYNEQFF. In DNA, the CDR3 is TGTGCCTGGAGTGACCCTCTCCGCGGGGGTTACAATGAGCAGTTCTTC.